The source of this TCR beta chain is a study of blood T cell repertoires in COVID-19. Overall study: COVID-19 samples from acute and convalescent phases originated in the United States, Italy and Spain. Nucleic acid was either cDNA or gDNA, and it came from T cells, B-cell-depleted T cells, or PBMCs.

The authors' processing: Estimated nucleated cell counts came from reference gene primer amplification. Clones were sequenced by immunoSEQ multiplex PCR, and TCRdb holds only the in-frame ones, with some missing. That table supplies the V and J calls and clone size; D and trimming were determined from the DNA. The data show 100,000 to 150,000 clones, roughly two thirds seen once. Sequenced: peripheral blood. The sequence was obtained from a woman in her seventies with acute or convalescent COVID-19.

The CDR3 sequence is CASNDRTGSSPLHF. The CDR3 coding sequence is TGCGCCAGCAACGATCGGACAGGGAGTTCACCCCTCCACTTT. The chain employs TRBV5-1 and TRBJ1-6; 8 nucleotides align to TRBD1. V trimming: 6 bases; J trimming: 9 bases; junction bases outside the gene matches: 8. The CDR3 runs 14 residues. The V gene's germline CDR1 is SGHRS and CDR2 YFSETQ.